The 29 T cell receptor beta chains listed next were all sequenced from one sample in a study of molecular identifiers for immune sequencing clone quantification. TCRdb reprocessed the PCR reads via MiXCR and lists one record per CDR3 protein. The table shows fewer than 350,000 distinct CDR3 sequences, with over 20% occurring only once. The material sequenced was naive CD8+ T cells from blood, with Jurkat cell RNA spiked in. Subset noted: FACS-sorted CD8+CD4-CCR7+CD45RA+ naive T cells. These receptors were taken from a human donor in good health. Some libraries in this study had Jurkat cell RNA spiked in.

The chain couples TRBV12-3 or TRBV12-4 to TRBJ2-1, with TRBD2 matching over 8 bases. V was clipped by 6 bases and J by 8 bases; unmatched bases: 3. This CDR3 has 12 amino acids. This chain's CDR3 is CASRQLADEQFF. The CDR3 DNA reads as TGTGCCAGCAGACAACTAGCGGATGAGCAGTTCTTC.

This clonotype showed up just a few times. The chain is built from TRBV7-9 and TRBJ2-7; 11 nucleotides agree with TRBD2. V gave up 3 bases and J gave up 3 bases; unmatched junction bases: 7. Germline V gene sequence: CDR1 SEHNR, CDR2 FQNEAQ (reference sequence). The CDR3 contains 16 residues. CDR3 in amino acids: CASSLTTSGKSYEQYF. CDR3 DNA: TGTGCCAGCAGCTTGACGACTAGCGGGAAGAGCTACGAGCAGTACTTC.

Of note for this clonotype: A much larger clone differs from this one at a single base, so this may be a read error. This rearrangement joins TRBV5-1 to TRBJ2-7; D call uncertain. The CDR3 spans 13 residues. Looked up from germline, CDR1 is SGHRS and CDR2 is YFSETQ. This CDR3 is CVSSLPASYEQYF. Written as DNA, the CDR3 is TGCGTCAGCAGCTTGCCGGCCTCCTACGAGCAGTACTTC.

In regard to this clonotype: The junction does not match germline at one end; this may be a read error. The genes are TRBV7-9 and TRBJ1-5; 7 bases map to TRBD1. Germline lookup yields CDR1 SEHNR and CDR2 FQNEAQ (reference sequence). The CDR3 loop spans 16 amino acids. CDR3 sequence (DNA): TGTGCCAGCAGCTCAGCGCAGGGGGGGAGCACTCAGCCCCAACATTTT. Translating it yields CASSSAQGGSTQPQHF.

The sample holds many counts of this clonotype. The gene calls are TRBV14 and TRBJ2-7; 8 bases match TRBD1. Germline lookup yields CDR1 SGHDN and CDR2 FVKESK. This CDR3 has 15 residues. J lost 2 bases, V lost 0 bases, and 3 bases had no gene match. The CDR3: CASSQEQGGTYEQYF. For the CDR3, the DNA is TGTGCCAGCAGCCAAGAACAGGGGGGTACCTACGAGCAGTACTTC.

The rearrangement uses TRBV20-1 and TRBJ2-5; 8 positions match TRBD1. V shed 4 bases and J 2 bases; nucleotides not matched to a gene: 6. This CDR3 is built from 14 residues. Per the germline V gene, CDR1 is DFQATT and CDR2 is SNEGSKA (reference sequence). This CDR3 is CSATQGGKQETQYF. The CDR3 nucleotides are TGCAGTGCTACACAGGGGGGCAAACAAGAGACCCAGTACTTC.

The chain combines TRBV4-3 with TRBJ2-3, with 10 bases lining up with TRBD2. CDR3 length equals 18 residues. V shed 0 bases, J shed 4 bases, and the junction held 10 bases outside the gene matches. The germline V gene has CDR1 LGHNA and CDR2 YSLEER. CDR3 region: CASSQEGASGRVADTQYF. For the CDR3, the DNA is TGCGCCAGCAGCCAAGAAGGCGCTAGCGGGAGAGTGGCAGATACGCAGTATTTT.

The V gene is TRBV11-2, the J gene TRBJ2-1; D tentatively reads TRBD1 or TRBD2 (5 bases each). The length of the CDR3 is 16 residues. Germline V CDR1 and CDR2: SGHAT, FQNNGV. V lost 0 bases and J 8 bases, leaving 17 bases between the germline ends. CDR3 sequence (DNA): TGTGCCAGCAGCTTAGAGGACACGCTAGAGGGTCATGAGCAGTTCTTC. The encoded protein is CASSLEDTLEGHEQFF. The variable domain in full, completed from reference TRBV11-2 and TRBJ2-1, reads EAGVAQSPRYKIIEKRQSVAFWCNPISGHATLYWYQQILGQGPKLLIQFQNNGVVDDSQLPKDRFSAERLKGVDSTLKIQPAKLEDSAVYLCASSLEDTLEGHEQFFGPGTRLTVL.

On this clonotype: A read error may produce the germline difference seen at one junction end. The rearrangement uses TRBV11-2 and TRBJ1-1; no clear D. The CDR3 is 14 amino acids. CDR1 is SGHAT and CDR2 is FQNNGV in the germline V gene. CDR3 region: CASSLVGSDTGAFF. CDR3 bases: TGTGCCAGCAGCTTAGTAGGGAGTGACACTGGAGCTTTCTTT. The full variable domain, its missing parts supplied by reference TRBV11-2 and TRBJ1-1, is EAGVAQSPRYKIIEKRQSVAFWCNPISGHATLYWYQQILGQGPKLLIQFQNNGVVDDSQLPKDRFSAERLKGVDSTLKIQPAKLEDSAVYLCASSLVGSDTGAFFGQGTRLTVV.

This clonotype was seen a few times. Written as DNA, the CDR3 is TGTGCCAGCAGTTTAGGCAGTAACAAAAACATTCAGTACTTC. It specifies CASSLGSNKNIQYF. The J gene is TRBJ2-4, the V gene TRBV12-3 or TRBV12-4; D call uncertain. CDR3 length: 14 residues. Trimming took 1 base from V and 3 from J, leaving 7 bases between them.

The sample holds many counts of this clonotype. The chain couples TRBV29-1 to TRBJ2-5; 9 bases match TRBD2. The V gene end was trimmed by 3 bases and the J gene end by 1 base; junction bases not matched to a gene: 9. Per the germline V gene, CDR1 is SQVTM and CDR2 is ANQGSEA. The CDR3 length is 16 residues. The CDR3 DNA reads TGCAGCGTTGAGACCTTAGCGGGAGTGACCCAAGAGACCCAGTACTTC. As protein: CSVETLAGVTQETQYF. The full variable domain, rest sourced from reference TRBV29-1 and TRBJ2-5, is SAVISQKPSRDICQRGTSLTIQCQVDSQVTMMFWYRQQPGQSLTLIATANQGSEATYESGFVIDKFPISRPNLTFSTLTVSNMSPEDSSIYLCSVETLAGVTQETQYFGPGTRLLVL.

The chain combines TRBV7-9 with TRBJ2-2, with D possibly matching TRBD1 (6 bases). Trimming shortened V by 3 bases and J by 2 bases, and 10 bases separated the two germline ends. The CDR3 runs to 15 residues. Per germline, CDR1 SEHNR and CDR2 FQNEAQ (reference sequence). CDR3 in amino acids: CASSLLQGNTGELFF. CDR3 sequence (DNA): TGTGCCAGCAGCTTGCTACAGGGTAACACCGGGGAGCTGTTTTTT.

This clonotype was observed a handful of times. The chain has TRBV6-5 and TRBJ2-2; the D is unclear. CDR3 length: 17 amino acids. The germline V and J ends were trimmed by 6 bases and 2 bases, with 19 bases remaining between them. The germline gives CDR1 MNHEY, CDR2 SVGAGI. The CDR3 DNA is TGTGCCAGCAGCACACTACCGAGTCGAGCCAACACCGGGGAGCTGTTTTTT. It specifies CASSTLPSRANTGELFF.

This clonotype was counted a single time. It is likely a read error: a sequence one base away is far more abundant. The chain is built from TRBV9 and TRBJ2-7; D may be TRBD2 (6 bases). The CDR3 runs to 14 residues. CDR1 is SGDLS, CDR2 YYNGEE, per germline. Trimming took 4 bases from V and 2 from J, leaving 13 bases between them. CDR3 sequence: CASSPGTEAYEQYF. The CDR3 DNA reads TGTGCCAGCAGCCCGGGGACTGAGGCCTACGAGCAGTACTTC.

This clonotype was recorded once. A much larger clone differs by one base, so this may be a read error. This chain joins TRBV29-1 and TRBJ1-1; 9 nucleotides agree with TRBD1. Germline CDR1 and CDR2: SQVTM and ANQGSEA. Losses at the gene ends were 5 bases for V and 10 bases for J; bases not matched to a gene: 17. This CDR3 has 15 amino acids. CDR3 sequence: CSVLGQGRGVPAAFF. The CDR3 bases are TGCAGCGTTTTGGGACAGGGACGGGGTGTCCCTGCAGCTTTCTTT. Drawing the rest from reference TRBV29-1 and TRBJ1-1, the complete variable domain is SAVISQKPSRDICQRGTSLTIQCQVDSQVTMMFWYRQQPGQSLTLIATANQGSEATYESGFVIDKFPISRPNLTFSTLTVSNMSPEDSSIYLCSVLGQGRGVPAAFFGQGTRLTVV.

The rearrangement links TRBV24-1 to TRBJ2-7; 9 nucleotides line up with TRBD2. V lost 2 bases and J lost 6; bases outside the gene matches: 16. The CDR3 covers 18 residues. Germline CDR1 reads KGHDR; CDR2 reads SFDVKD. The CDR3 reads CATSDSDILAGGPGEQYF. The CDR3 DNA sequence: TGTGCCACCAGTGATTCCGACATCCTGGCGGGAGGGCCGGGCGAGCAGTACTTC.

To note about this clonotype: This may come from a read error, since a much larger clone is one base off. The chain recombines TRBV30 with TRBJ2-7; the D gene is possibly TRBD1 (5 bases). This CDR3 region has 15 residues. Germline CDR1 reads GTSNPN; CDR2 reads SVGIG (reference sequence). The CDR3 protein is CAWSEGANPLYEQNF. CDR3 bases: TGTGCCTGGAGCGAAGGGGCTAACCCCCTCTACGAGCAGAACTTC.

This clonotype was counted many times. The gene calls are TRBV19 and TRBJ2-1, with 7 bases that match TRBD2. This CDR3 spans 13 amino acids. Per germline, CDR1 LNHDA and CDR2 SQIVND (reference sequence). V dropped 1 base and J dropped 15; count of bases not matched to a gene: 9. CDR3 nucleotides: TGTGCCAGTAGTATAGTATCGCGGGAGTACCTGTTCTTC. Translating gives CASSIVSREYLFF.

This clonotype was observed a few times. The chain couples TRBV13 to TRBJ2-1; D not certain. CDR1 and CDR2 from the germline V gene are PRHDT and FYEKMQ (reference sequence). This CDR3 comprises 12 residues. V shed 5 bases and J shed 9 bases, with 11 bases lying between them. As DNA, the CDR3 is TGTGCCAGCAGCCCCTCATCGGGTGAGCAGTTCTTC. Translation gives CASSPSSGEQFF.

Remarks on this clonotype: A much larger clone sits a single nucleotide away, making a read error possible. The chain carries TRBV12-3 or TRBV12-4 and TRBJ2-1, with TRBD1 as a possible D gene (5 bases). This CDR3 has 14 residues. CDR3 amino acids: CASSFGGRGNEQSF. The CDR3 DNA sequence: TGTGCCAGCAGTTTTGGTGGTAGGGGTAATGAGCAGTCCTTC.

This clonotype was observed many times. The chain uses TRBV7-2 and TRBJ2-7, with 12 bases matching TRBD1. J gave up 3 bases and V 6 bases, and 6 bases lay outside the gene matches. In germline, CDR1 is SGHTA, CDR2 FQGNSA. The CDR3 extends over 15 amino acids. The CDR3 DNA follows: TGTGCCAGCAGTCCCGGGACAGGGGGCGTCTACGAGCAGTACTTC. Translation: CASSPGTGGVYEQYF.

This clonotype has only a few counts. The chain carries TRBV29-1 and TRBJ1-2, with 7 bases aligning to TRBD1. Unmatched junction bases numbered 3, after V lost 4 bases and J lost 1 base. The CDR3 covers 13 residues. Germline CDR1 reads SQVTM; CDR2 reads ANQGSEA. CDR3 sequence: CSVGQGDNYGYTF. The CDR3 DNA reads TGCAGCGTTGGACAGGGAGATAACTATGGCTACACCTTC.

With respect to this clonotype: It may be a read error: a sequence one base away is much more abundant. The V and J genes are TRBV7-6 and TRBJ2-6; TRBD1 matches at 8 bases. The CDR3 sequence is 15 residues long. Germline CDR1 SGHVS, CDR2 FNYEAQ. The V and J ends lost 6 bases and 5 bases, in that order; junction bases with no gene match: 6. The CDR3 DNA reads as TGTGCCAGCAGGACGACAGGGGAGAGGGCCAACGTCCTGACTTTC. Translating it yields CASRTTGERANVLTF.

This clonotype was seen a handful of times. The gene calls are TRBV6-2 or TRBV6-3 and TRBJ1-1; 7 bases are a match to TRBD1. This CDR3 has 14 amino acids. With 2 bases clipped from V and 4 bases from J, the junction kept 4 bases outside the gene matches. CDR1 MNHEY and CDR2 SVGEGT come from the germline V gene. The chain's CDR3 is CASSYHAGGTEAFF. In nucleotides, the CDR3 is TGTGCCAGCAGTTACCACGCAGGGGGCACTGAAGCTTTCTTT.

For this clonotype: A much larger clone differs from this one at a single base, so this may be a read error. The gene calls are TRBV28 and TRBJ1-1; 7 positions match TRBD1. CDR1 is MDHEN and CDR2 is SYDVKM in the germline V gene. This CDR3 contains 15 residues. After removal of 8 bases from V and 3 bases from J, the junction contained 12 bases not matched to a gene. CDR3 in DNA: TGTGCCAGCCGACAGGGACGCGGGGGGTACACTGAAGCTTTCTTT. This gives the protein CASRQGRGGYTEAFF.

V and J are TRBV7-6 and TRBJ2-5; possible D gene TRBD1, 5 bases. Germline CDR1 and CDR2: SGHVS and FNYEAQ. This CDR3 spans 14 amino acids. Trimming pared 5 bases from V and 5 bases from J, leaving 15 bases between. The DNA for the CDR3 is TGTGCCAGCAGCGCCCGTGGGGCATGGGAGACCCAGTACTTC. Its translation: CASSARGAWETQYF.

This clonotype was detected many times. This CDR3 reads CASSMRGLADYEQYF. CDR3 DNA: TGTGCCAGCAGTATGAGGGGACTAGCGGATTACGAGCAGTACTTC. This chain links TRBV28 with TRBJ2-7; TRBD2 matches 11 bases. CDR1 MDHEN and CDR2 SYDVKM come from the germline V gene. The V gene end was trimmed by 5 bases and the J gene end by 4 bases; junction bases not matched to a gene: 7. The CDR3 spans 15 residues.

The chain uses TRBV5-1 and TRBJ2-3; a possible D gene is TRBD2 (7 bases). Germline V gene lookup returns CDR1 SGHRS and CDR2 YFSETQ. The CDR3 is 18 amino acids. V lost 2 bases, J lost 6 bases, and 25 bases lay in between. The CDR3 region is CASSFYEQGGGLADTQYF. CDR3 DNA: TGCGCCAGCAGCTTTTACGAGCAAGGGGGGGGGCTCGCCGATACGCAGTATTTT.

This clonotype showed up many times. This rearrangement joins TRBV4-1 to TRBJ1-5, with a tentative D call TRBD1 (5 bases). The CDR3 sequence is 15 residues long. The V and J ends lost 4 bases and 6 bases respectively, with 16 bases between them. Germline loops: CDR1 MGHRA, CDR2 YSYEKL. The CDR3 region has the DNA TGCGCCAGCAGCCCCCGTGGGGGGGATCGTCAGCCCCAGCATTTT. This gives the protein CASSPRGGDRQPQHF.